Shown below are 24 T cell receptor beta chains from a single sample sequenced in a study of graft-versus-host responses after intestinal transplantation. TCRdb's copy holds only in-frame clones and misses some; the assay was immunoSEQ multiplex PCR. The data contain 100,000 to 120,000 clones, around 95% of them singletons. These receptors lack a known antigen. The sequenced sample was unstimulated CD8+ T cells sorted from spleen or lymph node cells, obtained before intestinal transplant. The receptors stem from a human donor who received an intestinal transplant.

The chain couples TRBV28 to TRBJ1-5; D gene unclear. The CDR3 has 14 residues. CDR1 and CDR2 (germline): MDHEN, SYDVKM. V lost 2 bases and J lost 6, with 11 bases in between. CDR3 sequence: CASSLRTPSQPQHF. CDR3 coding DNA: TGTGCCAGCAGTTTAAGGACGCCCAGTCAGCCCCAGCATTTT.

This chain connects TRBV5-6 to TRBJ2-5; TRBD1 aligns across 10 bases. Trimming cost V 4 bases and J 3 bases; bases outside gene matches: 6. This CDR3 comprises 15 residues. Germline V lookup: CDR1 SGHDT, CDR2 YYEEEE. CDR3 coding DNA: TGTGCCAGCAGCGTAGACAGGGGGCAAGAAGAGACCCAGTACTTC. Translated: CASSVDRGQEETQYF.

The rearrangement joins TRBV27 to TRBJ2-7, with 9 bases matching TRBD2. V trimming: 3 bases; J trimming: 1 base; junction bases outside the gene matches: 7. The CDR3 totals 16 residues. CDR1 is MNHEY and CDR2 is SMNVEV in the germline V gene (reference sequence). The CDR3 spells CASSFITTSGSYEQYF. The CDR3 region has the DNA TGTGCCAGCAGTTTTATAACGACTAGCGGTTCCTACGAGCAGTACTTC.

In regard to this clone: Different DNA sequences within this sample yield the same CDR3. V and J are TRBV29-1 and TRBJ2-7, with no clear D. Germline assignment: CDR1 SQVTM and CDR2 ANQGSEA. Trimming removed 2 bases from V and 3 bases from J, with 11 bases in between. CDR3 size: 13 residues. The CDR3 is CSVELLDDYEQYF. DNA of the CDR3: TGCAGCGTTGAACTGCTGGACGACTACGAGCAGTACTTC.

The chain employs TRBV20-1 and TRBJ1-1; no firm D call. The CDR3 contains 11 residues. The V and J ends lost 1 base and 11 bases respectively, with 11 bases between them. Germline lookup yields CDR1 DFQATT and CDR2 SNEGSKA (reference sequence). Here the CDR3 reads CSARAGPVAFF. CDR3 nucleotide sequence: TGCAGTGCTAGAGCCGGGCCGGTGGCTTTCTTT.

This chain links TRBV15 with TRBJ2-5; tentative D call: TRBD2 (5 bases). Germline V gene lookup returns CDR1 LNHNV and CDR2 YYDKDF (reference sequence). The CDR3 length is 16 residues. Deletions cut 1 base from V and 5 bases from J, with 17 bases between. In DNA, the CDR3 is TGTGCCACCAGCAGAGGACCGGCCCATACGGGGGAGACCCAGTACTTC. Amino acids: CATSRGPAHTGETQYF.

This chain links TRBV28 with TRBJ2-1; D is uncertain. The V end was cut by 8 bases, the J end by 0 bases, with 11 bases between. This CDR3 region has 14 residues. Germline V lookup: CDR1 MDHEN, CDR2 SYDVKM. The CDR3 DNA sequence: TGTGCCAGCTGCTGGGCTAGCTCCTACAATGAGCAGTTCTTC. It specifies CASCWASSYNEQFF.

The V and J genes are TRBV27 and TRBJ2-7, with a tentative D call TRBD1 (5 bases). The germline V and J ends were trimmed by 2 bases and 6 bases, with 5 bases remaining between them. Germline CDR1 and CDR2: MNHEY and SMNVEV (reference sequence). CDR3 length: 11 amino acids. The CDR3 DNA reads TGTGCCAGCAGTTTAAGGGGCGAGCAGTACTTC. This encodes CASSLRGEQYF.

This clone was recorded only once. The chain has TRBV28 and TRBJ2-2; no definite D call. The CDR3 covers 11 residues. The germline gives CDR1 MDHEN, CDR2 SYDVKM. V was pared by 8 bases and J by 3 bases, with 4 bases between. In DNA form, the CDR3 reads TGTGCCAGCGGGGACACCGGGGAGCTGTTTTTT. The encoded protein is CASGDTGELFF. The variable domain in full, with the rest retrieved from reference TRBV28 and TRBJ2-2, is DVKVTQSSRYLVKRTGEKVFLECVQDMDHENMFWYRQDPGLGLRLIYFSYDVKMKEKGDIPEGYSVSREKKERFSLILESASTNQTSMYLCASGDTGELFFGEGSRLTVL.

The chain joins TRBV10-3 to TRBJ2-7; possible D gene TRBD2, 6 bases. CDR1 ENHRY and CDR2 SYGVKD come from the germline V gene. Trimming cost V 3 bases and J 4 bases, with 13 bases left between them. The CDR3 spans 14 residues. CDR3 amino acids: CAISDDGGMYEQYF. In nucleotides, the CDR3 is TGTGCCATCAGTGACGACGGCGGGATGTACGAGCAGTACTTC.

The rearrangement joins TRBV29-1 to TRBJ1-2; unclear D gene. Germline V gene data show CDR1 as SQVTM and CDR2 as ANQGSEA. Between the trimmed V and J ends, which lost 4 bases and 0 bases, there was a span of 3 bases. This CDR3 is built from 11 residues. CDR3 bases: TGCAGCGTTGCTACTAACTATGGCTACACCTTC. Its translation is CSVATNYGYTF.

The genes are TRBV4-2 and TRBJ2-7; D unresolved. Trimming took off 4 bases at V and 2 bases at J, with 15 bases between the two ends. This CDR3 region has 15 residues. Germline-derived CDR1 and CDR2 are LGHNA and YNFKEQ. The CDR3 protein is CASSPSPDGTYEQYF. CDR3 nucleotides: TGTGCCAGCAGCCCTTCCCCAGACGGAACCTACGAGCAGTACTTC.

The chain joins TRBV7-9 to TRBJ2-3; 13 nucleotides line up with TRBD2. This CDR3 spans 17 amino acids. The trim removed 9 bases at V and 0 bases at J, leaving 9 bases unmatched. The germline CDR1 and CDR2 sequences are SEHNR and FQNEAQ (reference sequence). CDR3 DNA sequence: TGTGCCAGTGGGACTAGCGGGAAAGGACCCAGCACAGATACGCAGTATTTT. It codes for CASGTSGKGPSTDTQYF.

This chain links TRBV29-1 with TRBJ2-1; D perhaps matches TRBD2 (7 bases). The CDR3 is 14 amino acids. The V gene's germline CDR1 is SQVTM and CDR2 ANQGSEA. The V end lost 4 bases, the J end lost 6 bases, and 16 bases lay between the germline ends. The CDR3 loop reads CSVVRGAIPNEQFF. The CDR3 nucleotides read TGCAGCGTTGTTCGGGGGGCCATCCCCAATGAGCAGTTCTTC.

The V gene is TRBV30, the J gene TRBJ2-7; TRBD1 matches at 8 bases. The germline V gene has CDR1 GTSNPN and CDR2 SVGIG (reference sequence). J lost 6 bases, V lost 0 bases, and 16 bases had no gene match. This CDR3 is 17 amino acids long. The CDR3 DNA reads TGTGCCTGGAGTGTACAGTTTTATCAGGGGGCAGGGTTCGAGCAGTACTTC. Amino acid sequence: CAWSVQFYQGAGFEQYF.

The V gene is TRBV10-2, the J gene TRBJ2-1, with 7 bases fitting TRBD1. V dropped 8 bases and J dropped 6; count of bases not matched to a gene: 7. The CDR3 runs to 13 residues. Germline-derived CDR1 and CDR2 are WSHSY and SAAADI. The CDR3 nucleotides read TGCGCCAGCGGGACAGACCCCTTCAATGAGCAGTTCTTC. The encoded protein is CASGTDPFNEQFF.

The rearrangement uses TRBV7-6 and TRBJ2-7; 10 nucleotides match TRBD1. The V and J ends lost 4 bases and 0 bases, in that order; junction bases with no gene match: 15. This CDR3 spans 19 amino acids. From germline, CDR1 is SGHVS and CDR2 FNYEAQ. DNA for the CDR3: TGTGCCAGCAGCTCTTTCGGGGGACGAGGGACAGGGGTCTCCTACGAGCAGTACTTC. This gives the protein CASSSFGGRGTGVSYEQYF.

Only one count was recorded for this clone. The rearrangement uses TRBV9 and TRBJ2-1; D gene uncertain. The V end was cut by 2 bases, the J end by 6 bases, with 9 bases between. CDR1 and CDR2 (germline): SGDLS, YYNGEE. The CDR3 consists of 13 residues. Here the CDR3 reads CASSVSQRNEQFF. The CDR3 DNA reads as TGTGCCAGCAGCGTGAGTCAGCGCAATGAGCAGTTCTTC.

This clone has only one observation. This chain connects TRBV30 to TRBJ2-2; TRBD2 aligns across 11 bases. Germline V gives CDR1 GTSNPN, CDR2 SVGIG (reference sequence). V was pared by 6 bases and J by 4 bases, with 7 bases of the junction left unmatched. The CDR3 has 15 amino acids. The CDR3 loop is CACNSGRDSTGELFF. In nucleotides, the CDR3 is TGTGCCTGTAATAGCGGGAGGGATAGCACCGGGGAGCTGTTTTTT.

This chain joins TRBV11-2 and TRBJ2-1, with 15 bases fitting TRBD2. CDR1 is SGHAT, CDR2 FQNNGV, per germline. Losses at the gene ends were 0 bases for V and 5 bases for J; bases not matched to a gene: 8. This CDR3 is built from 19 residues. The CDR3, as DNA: TGTGCCAGCAGCTTAGATGGACTAGCGGGAGGGCCGGTCGACAATGAGCAGTTCTTC. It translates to CASSLDGLAGGPVDNEQFF. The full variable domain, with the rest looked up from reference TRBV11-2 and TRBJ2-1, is EAGVAQSPRYKIIEKRQSVAFWCNPISGHATLYWYQQILGQGPKLLIQFQNNGVVDDSQLPKDRFSAERLKGVDSTLKIQPAKLEDSAVYLCASSLDGLAGGPVDNEQFFGPGTRLTVL.

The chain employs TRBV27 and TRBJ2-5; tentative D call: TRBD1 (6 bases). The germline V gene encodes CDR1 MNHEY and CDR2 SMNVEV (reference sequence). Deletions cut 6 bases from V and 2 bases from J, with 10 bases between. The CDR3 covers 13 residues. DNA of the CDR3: TGTGCCAGCAGCCCAGGGGTACAAGAGACCCAGTACTTC. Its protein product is CASSPGVQETQYF.

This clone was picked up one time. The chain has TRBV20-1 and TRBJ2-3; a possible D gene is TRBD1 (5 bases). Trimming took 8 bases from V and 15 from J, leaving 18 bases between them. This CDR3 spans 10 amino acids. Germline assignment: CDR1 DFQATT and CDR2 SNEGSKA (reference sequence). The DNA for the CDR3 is TGCAGTTTGGGGCCCCCTTTACATTATTTT. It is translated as CSLGPPLHYF.

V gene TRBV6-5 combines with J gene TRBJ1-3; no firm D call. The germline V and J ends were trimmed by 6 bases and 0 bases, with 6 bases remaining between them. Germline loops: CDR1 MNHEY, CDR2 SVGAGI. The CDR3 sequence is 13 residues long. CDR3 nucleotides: TGTGCCAGCAGGCTGCTCTCTGGAAACACCATATATTTT. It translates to CASRLLSGNTIYF.

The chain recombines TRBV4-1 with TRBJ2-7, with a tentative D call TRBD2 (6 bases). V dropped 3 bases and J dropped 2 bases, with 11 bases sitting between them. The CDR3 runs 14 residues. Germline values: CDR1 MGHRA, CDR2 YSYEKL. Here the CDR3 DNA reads TGCGCCAGCAGCCATAGCGGAGATGCCTACGAGCAGTACTTC. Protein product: CASSHSGDAYEQYF.